This T cell receptor (beta chain) comes out of a study of HIV-infected patients and healthy controls. Between the trimmed V and J ends, which lost 0 bases and 8 bases, there was a span of 19 bases. Germline CDR1 is GTSNPN and CDR2 is SVGIG (reference sequence). The CDR3 has 15 residues. Each CDR3 protein gets one entry after TCRdb re-called the 5' RACE reads with MiXCR. Of about 67,000 distinct CDR3 sequences in the sample, about 16% were seen once. V and J are TRBV30 and TRBJ2-5; D perhaps matches TRBD2 (5 bases). Sequencing was done on a sample of CD4+ T cells from blood. The sequence derives from a human donor in good health. CDR3 nucleotides: TGTGCCTGGAGTGTTGAGCGGACCTTAAGAGAAACCCAGTACTTC. Translating it yields CAWSVERTLRETQYF.